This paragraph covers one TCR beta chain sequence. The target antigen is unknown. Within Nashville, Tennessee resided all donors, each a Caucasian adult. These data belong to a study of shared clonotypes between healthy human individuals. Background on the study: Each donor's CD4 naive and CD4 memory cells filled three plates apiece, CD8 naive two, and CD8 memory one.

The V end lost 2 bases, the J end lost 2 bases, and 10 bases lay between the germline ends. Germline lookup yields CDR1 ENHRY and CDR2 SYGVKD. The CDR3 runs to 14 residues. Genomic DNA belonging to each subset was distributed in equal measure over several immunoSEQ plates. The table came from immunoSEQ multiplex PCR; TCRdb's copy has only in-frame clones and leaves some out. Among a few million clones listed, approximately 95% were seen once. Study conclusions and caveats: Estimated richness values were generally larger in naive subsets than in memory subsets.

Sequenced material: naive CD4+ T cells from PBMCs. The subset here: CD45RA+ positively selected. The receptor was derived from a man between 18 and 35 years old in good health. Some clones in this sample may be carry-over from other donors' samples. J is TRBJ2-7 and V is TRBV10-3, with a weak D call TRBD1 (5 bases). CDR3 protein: CAISEGAGPYEQYF. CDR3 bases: TGTGCCATCAGTGAGGGGGCAGGGCCCTACGAGCAGTACTTC.